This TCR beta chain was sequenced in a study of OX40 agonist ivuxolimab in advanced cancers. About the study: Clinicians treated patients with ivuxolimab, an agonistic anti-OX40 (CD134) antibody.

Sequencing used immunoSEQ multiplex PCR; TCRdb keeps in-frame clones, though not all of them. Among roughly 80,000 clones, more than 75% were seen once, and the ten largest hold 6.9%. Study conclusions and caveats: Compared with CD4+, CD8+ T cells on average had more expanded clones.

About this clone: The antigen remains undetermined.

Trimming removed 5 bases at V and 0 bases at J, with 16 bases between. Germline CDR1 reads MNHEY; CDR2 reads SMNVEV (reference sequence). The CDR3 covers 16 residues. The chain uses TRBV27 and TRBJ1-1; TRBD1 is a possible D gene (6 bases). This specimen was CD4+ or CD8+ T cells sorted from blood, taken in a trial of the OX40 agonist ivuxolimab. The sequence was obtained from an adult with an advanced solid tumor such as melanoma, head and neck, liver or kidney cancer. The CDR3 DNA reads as TGTGCCAGCAGTACCTACAGGGTGAGCATGAACACTGAAGCTTTCTTT. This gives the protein CASSTYRVSMNTEAFF.